The rows below give T cell receptor beta chains drawn from one sample of a study of blood T cell repertoires in COVID-19. Produced via immunoSEQ multiplex PCR; TCRdb's table is partial and in-frame only. The data hold some 300,000 clones, with 85% to 90% observed a single time. Sequencing used peripheral blood. Receptor source: a woman aged 25 to 39 with COVID-19, enrolled during active disease. Both conserved end residues are trimmed from each CDR3. Clone size is shown for a subset of rows, as once, few, many or a class of expanded clone.

v_gene: TRBV11-3
j_gene: TRBJ1-4
abundance: NA
CDR3aa: ASSLGLIGGTSNEKLF

v_gene: TRBV2
j_gene: TRBJ1-6
abundance: NA
CDR3aa: ASSEEGSRSPLH

v_gene: TRBV9
j_gene: TRBJ2-1
abundance: NA
CDR3aa: ASSPSGDGTYNEQF

v_gene: TRBV7-8
j_gene: TRBJ2-7
abundance: NA
CDR3aa: ASSPAGGSYEQY

v_gene: TRBV6-5
j_gene: TRBJ1-2
abundance: NA
CDR3aa: ASRSQGVKGYT

v_gene: TRBV4-1
j_gene: TRBJ1-2
abundance: NA
CDR3aa: ASSQATGVEGYT

v_gene: TRBV11-2
j_gene: TRBJ2-3
abundance: NA
CDR3aa: ASSSAPTSGSTDTQY

v_gene: TRBV27
j_gene: TRBJ2-3
abundance: NA
CDR3aa: ASRGQAADTQY

v_gene: TRBV6-5
j_gene: TRBJ1-1
abundance: NA
CDR3aa: ASSYTLTGGTEAF

v_gene: TRBV5-8
j_gene: TRBJ1-1
abundance: NA
CDR3aa: ASGKGTLNTEAF

v_gene: TRBV27
j_gene: TRBJ2-2
abundance: NA
CDR3aa: ASAKGLGSTGELF

v_gene: TRBV5-1
j_gene: TRBJ1-2
abundance: once
CDR3aa: ASSVEGTVVPFNYGYT

v_gene: TRBV5-1
j_gene: TRBJ1-2
abundance: NA
CDR3aa: ASSLSSPLYGYT

v_gene: TRBV19
j_gene: TRBJ1-5
abundance: NA
CDR3aa: ASGWGPNQPQH

v_gene: TRBV27
j_gene: TRBJ1-4
abundance: few
CDR3aa: ASSLPGGGEKGKLF

v_gene: TRBV2
j_gene: TRBJ2-5
abundance: NA
CDR3aa: ASSSTRGETQY

v_gene: TRBV4-3
j_gene: TRBJ1-5
abundance: NA
CDR3aa: ASSQDLSSNQPQH

v_gene: TRBV24-1
j_gene: TRBJ2-2
abundance: NA
CDR3aa: ATSASRGDGGELF

v_gene: TRBV7-8
j_gene: TRBJ1-5
abundance: NA
CDR3aa: ASSLAFRSNQPQH

v_gene: TRBV11-2
j_gene: TRBJ1-6
abundance: NA
CDR3aa: ASSFGGGSPLH

v_gene: TRBV5-1
j_gene: TRBJ1-2
abundance: NA
CDR3aa: ASSPGGNYGYT

v_gene: TRBV5-5
j_gene: TRBJ2-1
abundance: NA
CDR3aa: ASSSWPRGALVLYNEQF

v_gene: TRBV6-2/TRBV6-3
j_gene: TRBJ2-2
abundance: NA
CDR3aa: ASSLGDTGELF

v_gene: TRBV5-6
j_gene: TRBJ2-1
abundance: few
CDR3aa: ASSLMAGSSYNEQF

v_gene: TRBV9
j_gene: TRBJ1-2
abundance: NA
CDR3aa: ASSSRLGYT

v_gene: TRBV9
j_gene: TRBJ1-6
abundance: NA
CDR3aa: ASSPPQGKNSPLH

v_gene: TRBV4-1
j_gene: TRBJ2-7
abundance: NA
CDR3aa: ASSQDTTGWEQY